This TCR beta chain was recovered during a study of T-cell memory formation after mild COVID-19. TCRdb re-called the 5' RACE reads through MiXCR, storing one row per CDR3 protein. The data contain 150,000 to 200,000 distinct CDR3 sequences, roughly 12% of them singletons. V trimming: 11 bases; J trimming: 12 bases; junction bases outside the gene matches: 2. The CDR3 contains 8 residues. V gene TRBV23-1 combines with J gene TRBJ2-7; TRBD1 matches at 9 bases. TRBV23-1 is classed as an ORF, of uncertain function. The receptor was derived from a man aged 18-30 years who had mild COVID-19 (a few samples of this study predate the infection). Cell type and time point are not known. Sequencing was carried out using PBMCs or a T cell subset sorted from them (not recorded which). DNA of the CDR3: TGCGCCGGGGACAGGGCGTACTTC. Residues: CAGDRAYF.